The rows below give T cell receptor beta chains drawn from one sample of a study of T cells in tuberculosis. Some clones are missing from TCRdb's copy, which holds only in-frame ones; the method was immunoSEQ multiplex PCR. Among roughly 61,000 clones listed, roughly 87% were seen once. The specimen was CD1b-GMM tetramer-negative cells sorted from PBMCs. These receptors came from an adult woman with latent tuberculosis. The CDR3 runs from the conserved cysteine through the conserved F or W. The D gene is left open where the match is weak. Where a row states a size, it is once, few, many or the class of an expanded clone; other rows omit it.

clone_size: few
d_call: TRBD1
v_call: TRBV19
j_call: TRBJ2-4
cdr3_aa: CASSTIGSTGDSIQYF
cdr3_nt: TGTGCCAGTAGTACTATAGGGTCCACAGGGGACAGCATTCAGTACTTC

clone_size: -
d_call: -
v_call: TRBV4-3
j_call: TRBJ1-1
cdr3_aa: CASSQDQTVEAFF
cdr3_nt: TGCGCCAGCAGCCAAGATCAGACAGTTGAAGCTTTCTTT

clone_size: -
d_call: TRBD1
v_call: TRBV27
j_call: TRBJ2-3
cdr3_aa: CASRDPSRDRRDTQYF
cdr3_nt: TGTGCCAGCAGGGATCCGAGCCGGGACAGACGAGATACGCAGTATTTT

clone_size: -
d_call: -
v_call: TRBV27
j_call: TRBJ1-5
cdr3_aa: CASSARGRNNQPQHF
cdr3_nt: TGTGCCAGCAGCGCCAGGGGAAGAAACAATCAGCCCCAGCATTTT

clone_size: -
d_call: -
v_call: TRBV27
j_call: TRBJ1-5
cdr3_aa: CASSFQGIGPQHF
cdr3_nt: TGTGCCAGCAGTTTTCAGGGAATTGGGCCCCAGCATTTT

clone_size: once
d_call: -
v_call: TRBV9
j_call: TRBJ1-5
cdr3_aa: CASSVDRSGSGNQPQHF
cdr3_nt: TGTGCCAGCAGCGTAGATCGATCGGGATCGGGCAATCAGCCCCAGCATTTT

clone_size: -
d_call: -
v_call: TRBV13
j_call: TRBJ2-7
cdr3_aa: CASRGRRDLEQYF
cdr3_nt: TGTGCCAGCAGGGGGCGCAGGGATTTGGAGCAGTACTTC

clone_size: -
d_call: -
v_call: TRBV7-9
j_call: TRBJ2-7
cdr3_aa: CASSPGTYEQYF
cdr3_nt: TGTGCCAGCAGCCCCGGGACCTACGAGCAGTACTTC

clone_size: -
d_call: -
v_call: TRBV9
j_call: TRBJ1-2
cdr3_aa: CASSVGQNNYGYTF
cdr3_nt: TGTGCCAGCAGCGTAGGACAGAATAACTATGGCTACACCTTC

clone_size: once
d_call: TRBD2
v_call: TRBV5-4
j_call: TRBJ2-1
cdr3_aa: CASSGTSGANYNEQFF
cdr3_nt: TGTGCCAGCAGCGGGACTAGCGGGGCTAACTACAATGAGCAGTTCTTC

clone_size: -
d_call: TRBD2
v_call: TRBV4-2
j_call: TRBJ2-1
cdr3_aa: CASSQGVGAGVFGQFF
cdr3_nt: TGTGCCAGCAGCCAAGGAGTTGGAGCGGGAGTGTTCGGGCAGTTCTTC

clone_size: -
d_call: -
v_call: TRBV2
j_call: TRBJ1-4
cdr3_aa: CASMTDGATNEKLFF
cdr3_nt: TGTGCCAGCATGACAGACGGTGCAACTAATGAAAAACTGTTTTTT

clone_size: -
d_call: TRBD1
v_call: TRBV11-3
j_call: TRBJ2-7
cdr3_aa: CASSPGTGSYEQYF
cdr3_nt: TGTGCCAGCAGCCCCGGGACAGGGTCCTACGAGCAGTACTTC

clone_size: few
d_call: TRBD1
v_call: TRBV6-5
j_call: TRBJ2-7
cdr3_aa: CASSYGDSSYEQYF
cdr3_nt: TGTGCCAGCAGTTACGGGGACAGTTCCTACGAGCAGTACTTC

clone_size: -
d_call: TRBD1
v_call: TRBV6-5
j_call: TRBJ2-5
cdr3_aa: CATETGTGYQETQYF
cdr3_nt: TGTGCCACCGAAACCGGGACAGGCTACCAAGAGACCCAGTACTTC

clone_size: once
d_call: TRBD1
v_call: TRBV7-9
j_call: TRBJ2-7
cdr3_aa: CASSLHPRDRYEQYF
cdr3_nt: TGTGCCAGCAGCTTGCACCCCCGGGACAGGTACGAGCAGTACTTC

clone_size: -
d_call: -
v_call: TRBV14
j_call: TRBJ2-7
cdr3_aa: CASSQPGYEQYF
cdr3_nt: TGTGCCAGCAGCCAACCGGGGTACGAGCAGTACTTC

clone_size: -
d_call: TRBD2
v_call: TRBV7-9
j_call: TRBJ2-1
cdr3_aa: CASSLGVLGSGIRDEQFF
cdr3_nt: TGTGCCAGCAGCTTAGGAGTTCTGGGTAGCGGGATTAGGGATGAGCAGTTCTTC

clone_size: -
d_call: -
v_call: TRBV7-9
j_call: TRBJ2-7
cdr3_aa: CASRASWTVSGEQYF
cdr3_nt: TGTGCCAGCAGAGCCTCATGGACAGTATCAGGCGAGCAGTACTTC

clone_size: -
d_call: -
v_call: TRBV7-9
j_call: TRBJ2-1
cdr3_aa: CASSLGALAHEQFF
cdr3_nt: TGTGCCAGCAGCTTAGGAGCGTTAGCCCATGAGCAGTTCTTC

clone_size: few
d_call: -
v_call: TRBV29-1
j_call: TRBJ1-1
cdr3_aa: CSAGDTVNTEAFF
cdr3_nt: TGCAGCGCCGGGGACACTGTGAACACTGAAGCTTTCTTT

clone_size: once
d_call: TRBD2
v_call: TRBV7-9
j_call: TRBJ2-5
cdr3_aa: CASSTTSGRADSLETQYF
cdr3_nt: TGTGCCAGCAGTACTACTAGCGGGAGGGCTGATTCGTTGGAGACCCAGTACTTC

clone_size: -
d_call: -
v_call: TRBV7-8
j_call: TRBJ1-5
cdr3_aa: CASSRERRGQPQHF
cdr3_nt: TGTGCCAGCAGCCGGGAGCGTCGGGGGCAGCCCCAGCATTTT

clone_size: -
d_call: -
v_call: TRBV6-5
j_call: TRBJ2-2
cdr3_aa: CASSYSQGSGELFF
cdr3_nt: TGTGCCAGCAGTTACTCTCAGGGGTCCGGGGAGCTGTTTTTT

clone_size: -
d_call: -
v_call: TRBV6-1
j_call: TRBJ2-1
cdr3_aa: CASSEDRQEYNEQFF
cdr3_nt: TGTGCCAGCAGTGAGGATCGACAGGAATACAATGAGCAGTTCTTC

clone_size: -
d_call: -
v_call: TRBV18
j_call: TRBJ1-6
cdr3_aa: CASSSSVYNSPLHF
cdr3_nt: TGTGCCAGCTCGAGTTCCGTGTATAATTCACCCCTCCACTTT

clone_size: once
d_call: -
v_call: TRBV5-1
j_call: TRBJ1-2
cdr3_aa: CASRAPSSANYGYTF
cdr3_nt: TGCGCCAGCAGGGCCCCATCTAGTGCTAACTATGGCTACACCTTC

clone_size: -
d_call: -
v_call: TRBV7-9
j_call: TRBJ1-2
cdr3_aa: CASSSDRRDYGYTF
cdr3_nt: TGTGCCAGCAGCTCGGACAGACGGGACTATGGCTACACCTTC

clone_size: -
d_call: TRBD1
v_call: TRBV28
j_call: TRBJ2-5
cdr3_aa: CASSFGDREEFETQYF
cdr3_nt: TGTGCCAGCAGTTTCGGGGACAGAGAGGAATTCGAGACCCAGTACTTC

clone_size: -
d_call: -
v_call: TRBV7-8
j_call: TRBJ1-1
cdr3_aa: CASSFLGEYTEAFF
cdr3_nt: TGTGCCAGCAGCTTTCTCGGGGAGTACACTGAAGCTTTCTTT

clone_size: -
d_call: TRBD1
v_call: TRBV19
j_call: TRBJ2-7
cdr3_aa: CASSRGMDRASVQYF
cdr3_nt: TGTGCCAGTAGTAGGGGAATGGACAGGGCGTCGGTGCAGTACTTC

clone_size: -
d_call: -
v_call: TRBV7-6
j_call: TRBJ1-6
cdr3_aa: CASRINPQENSPLHF
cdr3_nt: TGTGCCAGCAGGATCAACCCACAGGAGAATTCCCCCCTCCACTTT

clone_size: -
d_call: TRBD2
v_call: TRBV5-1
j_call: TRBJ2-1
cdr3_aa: CASSPGHAVAGGQEQFF
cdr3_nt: TGCGCCAGCAGCCCGGGGCATGCCGTAGCGGGGGGGCAGGAGCAGTTCTTC

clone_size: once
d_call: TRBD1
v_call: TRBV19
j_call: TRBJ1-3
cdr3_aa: CASASPDRVGNTIYF
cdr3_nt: TGTGCCAGTGCAAGCCCCGACAGGGTTGGAAACACCATATATTTT

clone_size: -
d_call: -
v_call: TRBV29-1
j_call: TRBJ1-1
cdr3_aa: CSVEEGSSGTEAFF
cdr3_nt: TGCAGCGTTGAAGAAGGCAGCTCGGGAACTGAAGCTTTCTTT

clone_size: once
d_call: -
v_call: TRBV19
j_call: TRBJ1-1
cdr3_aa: CASSAARTVGTEAFF
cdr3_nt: TGTGCCAGTAGTGCAGCCCGGACAGTGGGCACTGAAGCTTTCTTT

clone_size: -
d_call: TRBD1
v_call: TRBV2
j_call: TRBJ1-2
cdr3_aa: CASSVDRGAYGYTF
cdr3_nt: TGTGCCAGCAGTGTCGACAGGGGCGCCTATGGCTACACCTTC

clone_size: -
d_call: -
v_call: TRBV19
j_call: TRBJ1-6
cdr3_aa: CATRSRQASPLHF
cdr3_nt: TGTGCCACGAGGTCCCGACAGGCTTCACCCCTCCACTTT

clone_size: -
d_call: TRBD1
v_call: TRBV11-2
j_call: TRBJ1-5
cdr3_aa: CASSTTGGENSNQPQHF
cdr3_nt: TGTGCCAGCAGTACTACAGGGGGAGAAAATAGCAATCAGCCCCAGCATTTT

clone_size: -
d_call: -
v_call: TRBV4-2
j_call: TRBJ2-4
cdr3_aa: CASSQGVDIQYF
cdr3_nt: TGTGCCAGCAGCCAAGGCGTGGACATTCAGTACTTC

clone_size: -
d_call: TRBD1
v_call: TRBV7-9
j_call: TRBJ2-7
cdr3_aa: CASTARGTGSYEQYF
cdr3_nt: TGTGCCAGCACCGCGCGTGGGACAGGGTCCTACGAGCAGTACTTC

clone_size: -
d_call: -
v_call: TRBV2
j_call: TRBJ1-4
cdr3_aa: CASSEGGPNEKLFF
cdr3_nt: TGTGCCAGCAGTGAAGGCGGGCCTAATGAAAAACTGTTTTTT

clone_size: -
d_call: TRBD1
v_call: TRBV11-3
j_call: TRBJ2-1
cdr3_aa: CASSYPGTGGLNSYNEQFF
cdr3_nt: TGTGCCAGCAGCTACCCCGGGACAGGGGGCCTTAACTCCTACAATGAGCAGTTCTTC

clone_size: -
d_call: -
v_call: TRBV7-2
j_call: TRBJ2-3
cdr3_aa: CASSRLHTQYF
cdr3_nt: TGTGCCAGCAGCCGACTACATACGCAGTATTTT

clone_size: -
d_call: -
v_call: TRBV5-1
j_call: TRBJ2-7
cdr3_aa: CASSLTGADYEQYF
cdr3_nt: TGCGCCAGCAGCCTCACAGGAGCCGACTACGAGCAGTACTTC

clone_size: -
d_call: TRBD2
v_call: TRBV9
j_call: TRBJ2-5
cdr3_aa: CASSPGLAGGQETQYF
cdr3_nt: TGTGCCAGCAGCCCAGGACTAGCGGGGGGGCAAGAGACCCAGTACTTC

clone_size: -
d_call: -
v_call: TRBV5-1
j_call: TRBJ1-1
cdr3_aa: CARSGGDTEAFF
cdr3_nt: TGCGCCAGGAGCGGGGGCGACACTGAAGCTTTCTTT

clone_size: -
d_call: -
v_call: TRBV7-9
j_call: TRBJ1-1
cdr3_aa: CASRRPPGDTEAFF
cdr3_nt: TGTGCCAGCAGGCGACCCCCAGGGGACACTGAAGCTTTCTTT

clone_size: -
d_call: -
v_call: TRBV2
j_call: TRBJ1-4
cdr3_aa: CASSEPHRQGNDEKLFF
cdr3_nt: TGTGCCAGCAGTGAACCTCACCGGCAGGGAAACGATGAAAAACTGTTTTTT

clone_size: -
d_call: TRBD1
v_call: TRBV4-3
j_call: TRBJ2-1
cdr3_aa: CASSQDNRGSYNEQFF
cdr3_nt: TGCGCCAGCAGCCAAGATAACAGGGGGTCCTACAATGAGCAGTTCTTC

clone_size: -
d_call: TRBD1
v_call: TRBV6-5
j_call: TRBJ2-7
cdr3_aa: CASRPTPGQNYEQYF
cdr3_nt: TGTGCCAGCAGACCGACCCCGGGACAGAACTACGAGCAGTACTTC

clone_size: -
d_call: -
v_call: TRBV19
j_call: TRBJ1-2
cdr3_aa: CASRDTGLGNYGYTF
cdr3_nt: TGTGCCAGTAGAGACACGGGGTTGGGTAACTATGGCTACACCTTC

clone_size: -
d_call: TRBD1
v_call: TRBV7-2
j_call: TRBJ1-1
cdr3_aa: CASSWDRGSNTEAFF
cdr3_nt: TGTGCCAGCAGCTGGGACAGGGGGTCCAACACTGAAGCTTTCTTT

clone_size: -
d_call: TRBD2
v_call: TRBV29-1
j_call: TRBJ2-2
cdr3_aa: CSVTGGGLAGVGVTGELFF
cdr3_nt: TGCAGCGTTACGGGGGGTGGACTAGCGGGAGTTGGGGTTACCGGGGAGCTGTTTTTT

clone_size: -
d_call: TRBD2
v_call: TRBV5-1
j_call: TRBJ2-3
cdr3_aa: CASSGWSGASTDTQYF
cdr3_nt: TGCGCCAGCAGCGGATGGAGCGGGGCTAGCACAGATACGCAGTATTTT

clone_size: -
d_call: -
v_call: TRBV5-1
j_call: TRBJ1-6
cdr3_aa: CASSPHPSSYNSPLHF
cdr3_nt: TGCGCCAGCAGCCCCCATCCGAGCTCCTATAATTCACCCCTCCACTTT

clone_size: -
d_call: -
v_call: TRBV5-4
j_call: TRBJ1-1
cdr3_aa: CASSPTRNTEAFF
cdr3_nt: TGTGCCAGCAGCCCCACAAGGAACACTGAAGCTTTCTTT

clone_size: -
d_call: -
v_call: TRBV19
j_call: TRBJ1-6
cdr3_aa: CASSIQANNSPLHF
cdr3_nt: TGTGCCAGTAGTATTCAGGCTAATAATTCACCCCTCCACTTT

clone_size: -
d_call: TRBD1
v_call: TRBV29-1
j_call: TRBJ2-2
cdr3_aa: CSVESRGTNTGELFF
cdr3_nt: TGCAGCGTTGAATCCAGGGGGACGAACACCGGGGAGCTGTTTTTT